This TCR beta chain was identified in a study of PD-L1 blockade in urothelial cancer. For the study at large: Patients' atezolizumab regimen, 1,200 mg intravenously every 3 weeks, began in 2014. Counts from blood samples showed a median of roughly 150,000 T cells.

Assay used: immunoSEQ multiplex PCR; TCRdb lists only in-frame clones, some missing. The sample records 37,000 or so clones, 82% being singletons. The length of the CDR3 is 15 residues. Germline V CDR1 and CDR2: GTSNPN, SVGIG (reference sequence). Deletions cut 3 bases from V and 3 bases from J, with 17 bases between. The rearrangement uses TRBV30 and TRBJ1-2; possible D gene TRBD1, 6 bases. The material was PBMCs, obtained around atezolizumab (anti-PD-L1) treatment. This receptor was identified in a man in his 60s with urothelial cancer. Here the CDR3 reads CAWSRGEDVHYGYTF. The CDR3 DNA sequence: TGTGCCTGGAGCAGGGGCGAGGACGTTCACTATGGCTACACCTTC.